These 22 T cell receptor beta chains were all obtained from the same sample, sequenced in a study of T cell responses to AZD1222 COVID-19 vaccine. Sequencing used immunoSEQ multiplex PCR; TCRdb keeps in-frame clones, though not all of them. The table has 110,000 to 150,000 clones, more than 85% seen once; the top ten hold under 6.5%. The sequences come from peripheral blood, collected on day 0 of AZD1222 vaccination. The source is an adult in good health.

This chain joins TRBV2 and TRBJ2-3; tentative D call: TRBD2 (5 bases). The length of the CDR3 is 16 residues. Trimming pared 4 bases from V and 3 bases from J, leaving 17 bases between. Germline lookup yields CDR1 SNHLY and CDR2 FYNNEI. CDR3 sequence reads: CASSGSGRFRTDTQYF. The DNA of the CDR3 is TGTGCCAGCAGTGGGAGCGGCAGGTTTAGGACAGATACGCAGTATTTT.

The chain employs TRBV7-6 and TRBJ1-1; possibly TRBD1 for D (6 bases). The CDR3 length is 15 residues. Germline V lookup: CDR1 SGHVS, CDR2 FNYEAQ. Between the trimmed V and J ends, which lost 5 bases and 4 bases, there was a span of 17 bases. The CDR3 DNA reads TGTGCCAGCAGCGCCGCCGGGGGCTATGGCACTGAAGCTTTCTTT. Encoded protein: CASSAAGGYGTEAFF. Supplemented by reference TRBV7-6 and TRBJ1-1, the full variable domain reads GAGVSQSPRYKVTKRGQDVALRCDPISGHVSLYWYRQALGQGPEFLTYFNYEAQQDKSGLPNDRFSAERPEGSISTLTIQRTEQRDSAMYRCASSAAGGYGTEAFFGQGTRLTVV.

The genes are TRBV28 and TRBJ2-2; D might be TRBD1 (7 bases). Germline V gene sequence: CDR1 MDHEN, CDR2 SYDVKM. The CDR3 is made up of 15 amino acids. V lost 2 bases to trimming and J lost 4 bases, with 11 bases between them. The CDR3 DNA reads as TGTGCCAGCAGTTTAGGGACAGCGGGCACCGGGGAGCTGTTTTTT. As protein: CASSLGTAGTGELFF.

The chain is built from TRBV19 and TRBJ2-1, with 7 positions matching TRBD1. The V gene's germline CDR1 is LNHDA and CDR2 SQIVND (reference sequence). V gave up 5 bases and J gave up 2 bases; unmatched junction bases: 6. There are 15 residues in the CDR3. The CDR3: CASSLRQGPYNEQFF. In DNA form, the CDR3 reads TGTGCCAGTAGTCTTAGACAGGGCCCCTACAATGAGCAGTTCTTC. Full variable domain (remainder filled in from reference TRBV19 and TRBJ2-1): DGGITQSPKYLFRKEGQNVTLSCEQNLNHDAMYWYRQDPGQGLRLIYYSQIVNDFQKGDIAEGYSVSREKKESFPLTVTSAQKNPTAFYLCASSLRQGPYNEQFFGPGTRLTVL.

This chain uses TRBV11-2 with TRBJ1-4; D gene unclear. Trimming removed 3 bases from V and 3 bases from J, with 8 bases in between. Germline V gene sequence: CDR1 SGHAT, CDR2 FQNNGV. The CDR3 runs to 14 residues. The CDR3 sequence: CASSLAAANEKLFF. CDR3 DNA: TGTGCCAGCAGCTTGGCGGCGGCTAATGAAAAACTGTTTTTT.

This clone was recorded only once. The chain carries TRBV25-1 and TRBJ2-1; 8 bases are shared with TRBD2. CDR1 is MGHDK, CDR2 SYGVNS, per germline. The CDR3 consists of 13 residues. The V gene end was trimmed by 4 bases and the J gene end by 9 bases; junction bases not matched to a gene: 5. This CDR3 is CASSGWAGGEQFF. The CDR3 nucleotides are TGTGCCAGCAGTGGTTGGGCGGGAGGTGAGCAGTTCTTC.

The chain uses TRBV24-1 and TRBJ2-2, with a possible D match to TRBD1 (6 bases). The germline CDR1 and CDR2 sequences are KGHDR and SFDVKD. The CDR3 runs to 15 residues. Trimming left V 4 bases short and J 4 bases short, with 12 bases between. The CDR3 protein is CATSDPPTGTGELFF. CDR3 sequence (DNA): TGTGCCACCAGTGACCCCCCGACAGGCACCGGGGAGCTGTTTTTT.

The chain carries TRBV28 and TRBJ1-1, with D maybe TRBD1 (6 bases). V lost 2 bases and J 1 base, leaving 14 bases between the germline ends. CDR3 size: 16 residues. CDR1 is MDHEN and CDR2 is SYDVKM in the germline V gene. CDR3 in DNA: TGTGCCAGCAGTTTAGGTGGGGGCTTAGGGAACACTGAAGCTTTCTTT. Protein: CASSLGGGLGNTEAFF.

The DNA for the CDR3 is TGTGCCAGCAGACTCACTAGCGGAGGGGATACGCAGTATTTT. Amino acids: CASRLTSGGDTQYF. The chain has TRBV7-9 and TRBJ2-3, with 8 bases that match TRBD2. CDR3 length equals 14 residues. After removal of 6 bases from V and 6 bases from J, the junction contained 8 bases not matched to a gene. Germline V gene lookup returns CDR1 SEHNR and CDR2 FQNEAQ (reference sequence).

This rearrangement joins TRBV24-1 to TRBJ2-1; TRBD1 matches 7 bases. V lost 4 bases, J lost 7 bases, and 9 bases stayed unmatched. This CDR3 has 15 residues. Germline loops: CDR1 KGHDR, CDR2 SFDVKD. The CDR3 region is CATSDPGQITNEQFF. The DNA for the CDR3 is TGTGCCACCAGTGACCCGGGACAGATAACAAATGAGCAGTTCTTC.

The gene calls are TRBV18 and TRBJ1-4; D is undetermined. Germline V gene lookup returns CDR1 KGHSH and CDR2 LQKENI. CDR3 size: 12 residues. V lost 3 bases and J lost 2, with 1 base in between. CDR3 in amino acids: CASSPTNEKLFF. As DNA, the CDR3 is TGTGCCAGCTCACCGACTAATGAAAAACTGTTTTTT.

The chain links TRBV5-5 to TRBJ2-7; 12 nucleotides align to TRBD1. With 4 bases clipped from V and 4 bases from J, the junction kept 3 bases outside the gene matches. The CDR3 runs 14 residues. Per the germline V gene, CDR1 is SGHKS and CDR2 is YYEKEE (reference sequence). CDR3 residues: CASSLGQGAYEQYF. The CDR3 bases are TGTGCCAGCAGCCTGGGACAGGGGGCTTACGAGCAGTACTTC.

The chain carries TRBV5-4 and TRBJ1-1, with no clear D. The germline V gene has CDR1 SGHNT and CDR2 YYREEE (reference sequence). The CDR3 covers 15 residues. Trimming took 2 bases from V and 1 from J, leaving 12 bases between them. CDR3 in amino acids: CASSFVGPGNTEAFF. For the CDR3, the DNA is TGTGCCAGCAGCTTTGTTGGGCCCGGGAACACTGAAGCTTTCTTT.

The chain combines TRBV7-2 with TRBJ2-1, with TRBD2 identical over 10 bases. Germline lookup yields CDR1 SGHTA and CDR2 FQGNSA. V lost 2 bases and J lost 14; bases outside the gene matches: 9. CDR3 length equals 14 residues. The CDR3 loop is CASSLLLLAGDKFF. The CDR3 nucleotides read TGTGCCAGCAGCTTATTGCTTCTAGCGGGGGATAAGTTCTTC.

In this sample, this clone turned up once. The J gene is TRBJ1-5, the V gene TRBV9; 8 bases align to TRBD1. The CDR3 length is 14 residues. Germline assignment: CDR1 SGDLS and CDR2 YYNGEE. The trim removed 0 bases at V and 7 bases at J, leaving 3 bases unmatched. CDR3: CASSVGGTGQPQHF. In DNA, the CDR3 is TGTGCCAGCAGCGTAGGAGGGACAGGACAGCCCCAGCATTTT.

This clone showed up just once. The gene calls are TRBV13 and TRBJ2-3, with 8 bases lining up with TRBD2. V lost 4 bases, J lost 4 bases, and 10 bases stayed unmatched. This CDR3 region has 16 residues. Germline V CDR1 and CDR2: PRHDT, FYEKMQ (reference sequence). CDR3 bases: TGTGCCAGCAGCTCCTATAGCGGGATTTCCGCAGATACGCAGTATTTT. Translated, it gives CASSSYSGISADTQYF.

The CDR3 protein is CASSMGGLSYNEQFF. The CDR3 DNA is TGTGCCAGTAGTATGGGGGGACTCTCCTACAATGAGCAGTTCTTC. The chain recombines TRBV19 with TRBJ2-1; D might be TRBD2 (6 bases). CDR3 length equals 15 residues. Trimming cost V 3 bases and J 0 bases, with 9 bases left between them. Germline V gives CDR1 LNHDA, CDR2 SQIVND (reference sequence).

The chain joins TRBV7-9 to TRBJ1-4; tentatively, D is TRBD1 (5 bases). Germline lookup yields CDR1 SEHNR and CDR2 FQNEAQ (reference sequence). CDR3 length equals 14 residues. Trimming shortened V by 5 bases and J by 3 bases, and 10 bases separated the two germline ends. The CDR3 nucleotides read TGTGCCAGCAGCCAAACGGGGGCTAATGAAAAACTGTTTTTT. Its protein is CASSQTGANEKLFF.

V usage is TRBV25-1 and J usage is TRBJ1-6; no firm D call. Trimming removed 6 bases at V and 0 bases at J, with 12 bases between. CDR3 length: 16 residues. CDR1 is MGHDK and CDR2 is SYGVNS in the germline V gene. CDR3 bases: TGTGCCAGCAGCACAGCCGGCGGCTCCTATAATTCACCCCTCCACTTT. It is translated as CASSTAGGSYNSPLHF.

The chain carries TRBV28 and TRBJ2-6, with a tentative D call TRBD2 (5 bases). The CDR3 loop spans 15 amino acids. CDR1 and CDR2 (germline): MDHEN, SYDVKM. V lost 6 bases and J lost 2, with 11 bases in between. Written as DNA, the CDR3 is TGTGCCAGCAGAGGTTTGGGAGCTGGGGCCAACGTCCTGACTTTC. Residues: CASRGLGAGANVLTF.

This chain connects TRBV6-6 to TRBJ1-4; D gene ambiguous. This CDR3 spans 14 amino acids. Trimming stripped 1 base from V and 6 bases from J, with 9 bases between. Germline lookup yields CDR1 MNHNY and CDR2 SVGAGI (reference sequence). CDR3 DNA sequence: TGTGCCAGCAGTTACTTCCAGAGGGATGAAAAACTGTTTTTT. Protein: CASSYFQRDEKLFF.

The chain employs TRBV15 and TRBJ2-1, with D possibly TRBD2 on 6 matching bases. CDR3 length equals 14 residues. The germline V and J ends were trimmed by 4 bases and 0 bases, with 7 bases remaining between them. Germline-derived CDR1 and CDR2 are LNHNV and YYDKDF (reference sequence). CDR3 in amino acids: CATSIGGSYNEQFF. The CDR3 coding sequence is TGTGCCACCAGCATCGGGGGCTCCTACAATGAGCAGTTCTTC.